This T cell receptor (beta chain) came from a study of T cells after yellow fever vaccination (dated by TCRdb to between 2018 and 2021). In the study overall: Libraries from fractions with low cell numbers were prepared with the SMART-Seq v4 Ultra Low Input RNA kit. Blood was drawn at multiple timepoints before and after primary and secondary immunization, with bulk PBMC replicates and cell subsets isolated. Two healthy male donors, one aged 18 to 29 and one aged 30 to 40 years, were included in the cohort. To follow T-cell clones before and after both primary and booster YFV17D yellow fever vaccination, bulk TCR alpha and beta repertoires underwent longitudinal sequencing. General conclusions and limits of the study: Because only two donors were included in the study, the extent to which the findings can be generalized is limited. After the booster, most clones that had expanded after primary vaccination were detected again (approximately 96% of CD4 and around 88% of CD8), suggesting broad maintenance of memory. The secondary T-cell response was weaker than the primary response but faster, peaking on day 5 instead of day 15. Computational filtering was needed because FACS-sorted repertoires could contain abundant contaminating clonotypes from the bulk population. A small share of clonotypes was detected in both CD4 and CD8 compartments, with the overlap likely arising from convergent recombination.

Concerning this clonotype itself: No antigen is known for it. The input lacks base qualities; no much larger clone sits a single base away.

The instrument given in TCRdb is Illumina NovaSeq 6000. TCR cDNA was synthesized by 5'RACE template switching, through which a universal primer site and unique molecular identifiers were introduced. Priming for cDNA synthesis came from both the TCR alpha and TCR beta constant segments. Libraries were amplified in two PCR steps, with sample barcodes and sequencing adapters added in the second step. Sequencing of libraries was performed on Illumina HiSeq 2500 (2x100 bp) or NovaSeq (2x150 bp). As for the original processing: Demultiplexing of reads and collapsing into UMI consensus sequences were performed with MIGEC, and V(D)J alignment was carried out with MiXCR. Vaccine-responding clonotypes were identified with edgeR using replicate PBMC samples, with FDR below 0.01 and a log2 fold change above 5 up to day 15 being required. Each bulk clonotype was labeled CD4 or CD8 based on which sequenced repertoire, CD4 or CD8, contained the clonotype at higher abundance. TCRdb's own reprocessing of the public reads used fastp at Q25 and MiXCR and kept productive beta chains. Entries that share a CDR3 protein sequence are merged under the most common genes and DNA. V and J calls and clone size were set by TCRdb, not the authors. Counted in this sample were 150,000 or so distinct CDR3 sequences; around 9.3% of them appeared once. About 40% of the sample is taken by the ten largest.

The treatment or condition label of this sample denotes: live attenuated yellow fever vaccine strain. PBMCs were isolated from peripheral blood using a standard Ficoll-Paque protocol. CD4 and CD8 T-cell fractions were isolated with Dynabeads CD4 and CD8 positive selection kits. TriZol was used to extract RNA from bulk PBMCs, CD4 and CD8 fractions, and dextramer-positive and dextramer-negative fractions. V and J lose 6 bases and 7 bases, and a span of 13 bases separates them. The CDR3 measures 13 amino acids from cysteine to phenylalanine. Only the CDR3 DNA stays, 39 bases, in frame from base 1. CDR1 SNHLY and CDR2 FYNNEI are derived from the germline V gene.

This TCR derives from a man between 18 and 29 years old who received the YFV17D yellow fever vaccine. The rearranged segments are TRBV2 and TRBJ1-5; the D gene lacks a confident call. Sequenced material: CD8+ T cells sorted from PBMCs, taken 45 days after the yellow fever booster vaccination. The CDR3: CASRNSQEQPQHF. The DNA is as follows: TGTGCCAGCAGGAACAGCCAAGAACAGCCCCAGCATTTT.